This TCR beta chain is from a study of long-term antiretroviral therapy in people with HIV. Study-wide context: Specimens dating back about a decade before the 2015 immediate-ART recommendation are the oldest included.

The assay, immunoSEQ v3.0, was run at survey level. Assay: immunoSEQ multiplex PCR; the TCRdb copy retains only in-frame clones and omits some. The data contain about 21,000 clones, approximately 90% of them singletons. Germline loops: CDR1 SGHTS, CDR2 YDEGEE. The CDR3 has 12 residues. The ends were cut back, 0 bases at V and 5 bases at J, with 5 bases in the middle. The rearrangement uses TRBV5-8 and TRBJ2-5, with D uncertain. The sequence was collected from a man aged 55 to 69 with HIV. This specimen was unsorted PBMCs, taken 2.3 years after starting antiretroviral therapy. CDR3 residues: CASSLGEETQYF. The CDR3 bases are TGTGCCAGCAGCTTGGGAGAGGAGACCCAGTACTTC.